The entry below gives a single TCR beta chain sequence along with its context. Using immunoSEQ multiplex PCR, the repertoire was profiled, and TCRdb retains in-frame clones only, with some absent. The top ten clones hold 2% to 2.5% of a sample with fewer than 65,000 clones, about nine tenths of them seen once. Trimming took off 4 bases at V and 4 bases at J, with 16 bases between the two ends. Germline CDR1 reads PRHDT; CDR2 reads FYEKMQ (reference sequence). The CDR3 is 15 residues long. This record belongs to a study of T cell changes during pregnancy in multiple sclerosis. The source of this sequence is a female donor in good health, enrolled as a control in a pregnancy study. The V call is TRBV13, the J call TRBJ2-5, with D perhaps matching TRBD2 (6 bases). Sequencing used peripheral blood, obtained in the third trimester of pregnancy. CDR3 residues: CASSWGLPPGETQYF. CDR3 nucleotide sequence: TGTGCCAGCAGCTGGGGACTCCCCCCCGGAGAGACCCAGTACTTC.